Listed below are T cell receptor beta chains from one sample, sequenced in a study of CD8 T cells in Susac syndrome. TCRdb ran MiXCR on the immunoSEQ multiplex PCR reads and lists one entry per CDR3 protein. The sample holds 100,000 or so distinct CDR3 sequences, 85% to 95% seen once. Sequenced: CD8+ T cells from PBMCs. Receptors originate from a human donor in good health. Each CDR3 is given with its conserved first and last residue. D genes are given only for firm matches. Size values are once, few and many counts, or a class for expanded clones, and some rows have none.

V gene,clone size,J gene,D gene,CDR3 DNA,CDR3 protein
TRBV20-1,.,TRBJ2-2,.,TGCAGTGCTAGGGCGGACCCCCACGGGGAGCTGTTTTTT,CSARADPHGELFF
TRBV10-3,.,TRBJ2-3,TRBD2,TGTGCCATCACAGCGGGAGGGCTGGATTCCACAGATACGCAGTTTTTT,CAITAGGLDSTDTQFF
TRBV20-1,.,TRBJ2-3,TRBD2,TGCAGTGCTACCACTAGCGGGAGATCTACAGATACGCAGTATTTT,CSATTSGRSTDTQYF
TRBV19,.,TRBJ2-3,TRBD2,TGTGCCAGTAGTATCGCGGGAGGTAGGGATACGCAGTATTTT,CASSIAGGRDTQYF
TRBV6-2/TRBV6-3,.,TRBJ1-1,.,TGTGCCAGCAGTTACGGGGTTTCTCGGACTGAAGCTTTCTTT,CASSYGVSRTEAFF
TRBV20-1,.,TRBJ1-1,.,TGCAGTGCTGGAGGGTGGACTGAAGCTTTCTTT,CSAGGWTEAFF
TRBV30,.,TRBJ2-7,.,TGTGCCTGGAGTCCCCTACCATCCTACGAGCAGTACTTC,CAWSPLPSYEQYF
TRBV2,.,TRBJ2-2,.,TGTGCCAGCAGTGAAGTAGAGTGGGGGGAGCTGTTTTTT,CASSEVEWGELFF
TRBV29-1,.,TRBJ2-1,TRBD2,TGCAGCCTCCTCAGGGGCGCTAGCGGGAACAATGAGCAGTTCTTC,CSLLRGASGNNEQFF
TRBV7-2,.,TRBJ2-7,.,TGTGCCAGCAGCCCCCCTGGCGGACCCTACGAGCAGTACTTC,CASSPPGGPYEQYF
TRBV12-3/TRBV12-4,.,TRBJ2-3,.,TGTGCCAGCAGTTTTCCCGCATGCCCGTATTTT,CASSFPACPYF
TRBV2,.,TRBJ1-5,.,TGTGCCAGCAGTGCCCCGGGAACCTTAATTTCAAATCAGCCCCAGCATTTT,CASSAPGTLISNQPQHF
TRBV29-1,.,TRBJ1-1,.,TGCAGCGTTGGCTTTAAGGGTGAAGCTTTCTTT,CSVGFKGEAFF
TRBV20-1,once,TRBJ2-7,.,TGCAGTGCTAGAGATAGAGCAGGCCCTCTCGGTGAGCAGTACTTC,CSARDRAGPLGEQYF
TRBV2,once,TRBJ1-5,.,TGTGCCAGCAGCACCCCTTCTGGGGGAGGAAATCAGCCCCAGCATTTT,CASSTPSGGGNQPQHF
TRBV19,few,TRBJ2-7,TRBD1,TGTGCCAGTAGCTACTCTTCCGGGACAGGGAACTACGAGCAGTACTTC,CASSYSSGTGNYEQYF
TRBV6-5,.,TRBJ2-2,TRBD2,TGTGCCAGCAGTTACTACGGTACTAGCGGGACCCTCCCGGGGGAGCTGTTTTTT,CASSYYGTSGTLPGELFF
TRBV10-3,few,TRBJ2-7,TRBD2,TGTGCCATCACGGGGGAGGGCGAGCAGTACTTC,CAITGEGEQYF
TRBV7-2,.,TRBJ2-3,TRBD2,TGTGCCAGCAGCTCTGGACTAGCGGCAGATACGCAGTATTTT,CASSSGLAADTQYF
TRBV4-1,.,TRBJ1-3,.,TGCGCCAGCAGCCCGATTCTGGGAAACACCATATATTTT,CASSPILGNTIYF
TRBV5-1,.,TRBJ2-3,.,TGCGCCAGCAGCTTGGTGGGGGAGAATGTGGATACGCAGTATTTT,CASSLVGENVDTQYF
TRBV30,.,TRBJ2-1,.,TGTGCCTGGAGTATCTACAATGAGCAGTTCTTC,CAWSIYNEQFF
TRBV7-8,once,TRBJ2-5,.,TGTGCCAGCAGCTTAGCGATCGACCAAGGCCAGTACTTC,CASSLAIDQGQYF
TRBV12-3/TRBV12-4,.,TRBJ2-3,TRBD2,TGTGCCAGCAGTTTGACGGGGGGGCCAGATACGCAGTATTTT,CASSLTGGPDTQYF
TRBV18,few,TRBJ2-2,.,TGTGCCAGCTCATCCCAGGGAACCGGGGAGCTGTTTTTT,CASSSQGTGELFF
TRBV20-1,.,TRBJ1-5,TRBD1,TGCAGTGCTAGAGATCTGGGGGGCAGGGGGATTCAGCCCCAGCATTTT,CSARDLGGRGIQPQHF
TRBV10-3,.,TRBJ1-1,.,TGTGCCATCAGTGAGTCGAGGGGGACTGAAGCTTTCTTT,CAISESRGTEAFF
TRBV5-6,.,TRBJ2-7,TRBD1,TGTGCCAGCAGCGTGGGGACAGCCCGCGAGCAGTACTTC,CASSVGTAREQYF
TRBV12-3/TRBV12-4,.,TRBJ2-2,TRBD2,TGTGCCAGCAGTACATCTAGCGGGGGGACCGGGGAGCTGTTTTTT,CASSTSSGGTGELFF
TRBV2,.,TRBJ2-5,TRBD2,TGTGCCAGCAGCTCGCTAGCGGGTGTCCAAGAGACCCAGTACTTC,CASSSLAGVQETQYF
TRBV7-8,.,TRBJ2-7,TRBD2,TGTGCCAGCAGGAGGGGAGTAGCGGGGGCCTACGAGCAGTACTTC,CASRRGVAGAYEQYF
TRBV3-1,.,TRBJ2-3,.,TGTGCCAGCAGTTTTAGCGGTCGCACAGATACGCAGTATTTT,CASSFSGRTDTQYF
TRBV7-9,.,TRBJ1-2,.,TGTGCCAGCAGCTTAGTAGGCAGGGGAACCTATGGCTACACCTTC,CASSLVGRGTYGYTF